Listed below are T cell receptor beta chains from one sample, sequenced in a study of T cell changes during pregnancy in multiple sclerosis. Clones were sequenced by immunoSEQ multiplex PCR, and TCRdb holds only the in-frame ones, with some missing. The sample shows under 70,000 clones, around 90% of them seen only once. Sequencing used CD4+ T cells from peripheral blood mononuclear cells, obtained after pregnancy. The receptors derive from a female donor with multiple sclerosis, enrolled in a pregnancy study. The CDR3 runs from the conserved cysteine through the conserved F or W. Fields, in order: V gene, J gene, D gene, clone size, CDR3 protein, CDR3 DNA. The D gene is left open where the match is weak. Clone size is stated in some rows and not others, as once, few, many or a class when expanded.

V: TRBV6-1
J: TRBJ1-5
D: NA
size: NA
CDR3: CASRRDTWNQPQHF
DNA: TGTGCCAGCAGGAGGGACACATGGAATCAGCCCCAGCATTTT

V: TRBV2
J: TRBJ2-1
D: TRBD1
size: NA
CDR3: CASRVQGAGSYNEQFF
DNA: TGTGCCAGCAGAGTACAGGGGGCCGGCTCCTACAATGAGCAGTTCTTC

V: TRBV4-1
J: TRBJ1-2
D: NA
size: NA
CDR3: CASSHPRTASSNYGYTF
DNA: TGCGCCAGCAGCCATCCCCGGACAGCCTCGTCTAACTATGGCTACACCTTC

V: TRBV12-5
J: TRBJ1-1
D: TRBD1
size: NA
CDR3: CASARGQLNTEAFF
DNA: TGTGCTAGTGCCCGGGGACAGCTTAACACTGAAGCTTTCTTT

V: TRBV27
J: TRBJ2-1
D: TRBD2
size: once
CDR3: CASSGLSSGSFDEQFF
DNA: TGTGCCAGCAGTGGCCTCTCTAGCGGGAGCTTTGATGAGCAGTTCTTC

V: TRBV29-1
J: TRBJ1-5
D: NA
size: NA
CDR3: CSVAYPGVGNQPQHF
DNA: TGCAGCGTCGCCTACCCGGGAGTAGGGAATCAGCCCCAGCATTTT

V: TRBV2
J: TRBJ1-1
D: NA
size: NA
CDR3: CASSENLPGTEAFF
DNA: TGTGCCAGCAGTGAAAATCTCCCCGGGACTGAAGCTTTCTTT

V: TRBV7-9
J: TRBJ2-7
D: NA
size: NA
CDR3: CASSLDQGGYGEQYF
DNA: TGTGCCAGCAGCTTAGACCAAGGAGGGTACGGCGAGCAGTACTTC

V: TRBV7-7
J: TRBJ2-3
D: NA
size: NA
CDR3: CASSRGGSATDTQYF
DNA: TGTGCCAGCAGTAGGGGGGGGAGCGCCACAGATACGCAGTATTTT

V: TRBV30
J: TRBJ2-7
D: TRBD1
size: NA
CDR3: CAWDTGTGGIRNEQYF
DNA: TGTGCCTGGGACACCGGGACAGGGGGCATTAGGAACGAGCAGTACTTC

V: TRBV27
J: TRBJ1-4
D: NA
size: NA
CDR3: CASSLSFPGLLTNEKLFF
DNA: TGTGCCAGCAGTTTATCTTTCCCGGGACTGCTAACTAATGAAAAACTGTTTTTT

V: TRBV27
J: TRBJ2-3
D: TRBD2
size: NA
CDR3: CASSLPGLAGADTQYF
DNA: TGTGCCAGCAGTCTCCCGGGACTAGCGGGAGCAGATACGCAGTATTTT

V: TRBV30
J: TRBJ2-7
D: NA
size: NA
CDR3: CAWSLSPSAYEQYF
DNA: TGTGCCTGGAGTCTCTCTCCTAGCGCCTACGAGCAGTACTTC

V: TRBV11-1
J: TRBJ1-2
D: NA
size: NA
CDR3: CASSTQTPAVDGYTF
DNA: TGTGCCAGCAGCACACAGACACCTGCCGTAGATGGCTACACCTTC

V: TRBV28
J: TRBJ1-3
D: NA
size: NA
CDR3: CASSPLLGGRNTIYF
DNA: TGTGCCAGCAGCCCTCTGTTGGGGGGAAGAAACACCATATATTTT

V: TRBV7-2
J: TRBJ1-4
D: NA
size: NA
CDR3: CASSPQGGMGEKLFF
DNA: TGTGCCAGCAGCCCCCAGGGCGGGATGGGAGAAAAACTGTTTTTT

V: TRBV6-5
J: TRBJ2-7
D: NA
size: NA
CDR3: CASGQNPYEQYF
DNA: TGTGCCAGCGGACAGAACCCCTACGAGCAGTACTTC

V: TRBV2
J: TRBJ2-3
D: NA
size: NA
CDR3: CASREKWATDTQYF
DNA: TGTGCCAGCAGGGAAAAGTGGGCAACAGATACGCAGTATTTT

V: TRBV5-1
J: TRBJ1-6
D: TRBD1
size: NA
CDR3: CASSLNTGDNSPLHF
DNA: TGCGCCAGCAGCCTTAATACAGGGGATAATTCACCCCTCCACTTT

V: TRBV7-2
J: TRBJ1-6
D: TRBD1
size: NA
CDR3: CASSSQGSGSPLHF
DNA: TGTGCCAGCAGCTCACAGGGGTCGGGGTCACCCCTCCACTTT

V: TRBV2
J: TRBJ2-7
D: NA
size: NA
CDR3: CASSGTVFDYEQYF
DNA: TGTGCCAGCAGTGGGACAGTTTTTGACTACGAGCAGTACTTC

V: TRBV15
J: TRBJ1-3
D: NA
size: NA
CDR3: CATSRGGGDGNTIYF
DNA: TGTGCCACCAGCAGAGGGGGGGGCGATGGAAACACCATATATTTT

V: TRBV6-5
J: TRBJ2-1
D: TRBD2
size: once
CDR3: CASRAGLAGNEQFF
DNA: TGTGCCAGCAGAGCGGGGTTAGCGGGTAATGAGCAGTTCTTC

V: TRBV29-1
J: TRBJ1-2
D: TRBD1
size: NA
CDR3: CSVVDRGSNYGYTF
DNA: TGCAGCGTTGTGGACAGGGGTTCTAACTATGGCTACACCTTC

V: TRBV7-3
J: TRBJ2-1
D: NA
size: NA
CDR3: CASSLAGPANEQFF
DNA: TGTGCCAGCAGCTTGGCGGGCCCCGCAAATGAGCAGTTCTTC

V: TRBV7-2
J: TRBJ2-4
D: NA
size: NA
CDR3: CASSPHRVGKNIQYF
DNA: TGTGCCAGCAGCCCACACAGGGTGGGCAAAAACATTCAGTACTTC

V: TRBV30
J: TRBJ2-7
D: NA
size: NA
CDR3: CAWSPQGYEQYF
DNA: TGTGCCTGGAGTCCACAGGGATACGAGCAGTACTTC

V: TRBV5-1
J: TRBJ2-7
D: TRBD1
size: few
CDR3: CATRTIPGQSSYEQYF
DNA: TGCGCCACCAGGACGATACCGGGACAGAGCTCCTACGAGCAGTACTTC

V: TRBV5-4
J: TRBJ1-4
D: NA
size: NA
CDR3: CASSPGLLGVEKLFF
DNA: TGTGCCAGCAGCCCGGGACTCTTGGGGGTGGAAAAACTGTTTTTT